This T cell receptor (beta chain) was captured in a study of shared clonotypes between healthy human individuals. As concerns this clone: Compared with germline, one end of the junction differs, possibly owing to a read error.

The V gene's germline CDR1 is MNHNY and CDR2 SVGAGI (reference sequence). The CDR3 is made up of 15 amino acids. TCRdb keeps only in-frame clones here, not all; method: immunoSEQ multiplex PCR. The sample includes around 2,000,000 clones, around 95% seen only once; the top ten take around 0.13%. This TCR came from a man aged 18 to 30 in good health. The rearrangement uses TRBV6-6 and TRBJ2-6, with D hard to call. Sequencing input: naive CD4+ T cells sorted from blood. Sample subset: CD45RA+ positively selected. The CDR3 here is CASSYRASEANVLTF. DNA for the CDR3: TGTGCCAGCAGTTACAGAGCGTCTGAGGCCAACGTCCTGACTTTC.